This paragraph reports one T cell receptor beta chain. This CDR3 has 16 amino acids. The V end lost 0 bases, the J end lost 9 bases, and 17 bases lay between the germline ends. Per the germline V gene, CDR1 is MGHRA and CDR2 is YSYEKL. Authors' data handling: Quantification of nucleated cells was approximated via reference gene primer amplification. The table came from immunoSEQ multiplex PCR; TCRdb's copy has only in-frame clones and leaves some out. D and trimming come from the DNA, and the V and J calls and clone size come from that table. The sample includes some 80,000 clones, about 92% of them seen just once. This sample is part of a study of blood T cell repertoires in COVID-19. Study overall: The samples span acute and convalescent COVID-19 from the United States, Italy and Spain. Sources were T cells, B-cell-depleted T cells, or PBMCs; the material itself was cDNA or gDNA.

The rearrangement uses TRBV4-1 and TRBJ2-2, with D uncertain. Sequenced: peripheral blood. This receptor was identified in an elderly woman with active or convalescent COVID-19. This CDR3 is CASSQDVSGGSRELFF. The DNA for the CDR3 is TGCGCCAGCAGCCAAGATGTTTCCGGCGGCAGCCGGGAGCTGTTTTTT.